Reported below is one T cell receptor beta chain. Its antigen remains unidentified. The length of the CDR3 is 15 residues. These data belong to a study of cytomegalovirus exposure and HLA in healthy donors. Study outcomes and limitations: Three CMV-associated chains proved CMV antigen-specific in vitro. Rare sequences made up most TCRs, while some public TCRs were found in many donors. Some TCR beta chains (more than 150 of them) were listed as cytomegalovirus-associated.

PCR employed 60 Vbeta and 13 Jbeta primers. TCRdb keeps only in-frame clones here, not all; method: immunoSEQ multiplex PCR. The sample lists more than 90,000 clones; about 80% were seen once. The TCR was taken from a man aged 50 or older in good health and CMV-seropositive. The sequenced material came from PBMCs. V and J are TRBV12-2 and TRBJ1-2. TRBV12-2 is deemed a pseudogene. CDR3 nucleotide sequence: TGTGCAAGTCGATGGGGGTTTGGAGGGTCAAGTGGCTACACCTTC. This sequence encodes CASRWGFGGSSGYTF.